The 14 T cell receptor beta chains in this list originate from one sample, sequenced in a study of T cell changes during pregnancy in multiple sclerosis. Data came from immunoSEQ multiplex PCR; TCRdb stores just in-frame clones and leaves some out. This sample carries 49,000 or so clones, 85% to 95% of them seen once, and the ten largest clones take about 5.5%. Sequencing was performed on CD8+ T cells from peripheral blood mononuclear cells, taken before pregnancy. The origin of the receptors is a female donor with multiple sclerosis, enrolled in a pregnancy study.

The gene calls are TRBV4-1 and TRBJ2-7, with 7 bases aligning to TRBD1. The CDR3 is made up of 16 amino acids. CDR1 and CDR2 from the germline V gene are MGHRA and YSYEKL. Unmatched junction bases numbered 5, after V lost 0 bases and J lost 0 bases. DNA for the CDR3: TGCGCCAGCAGCCAAGACCGGGACAGAATCTCCTACGAGCAGTACTTC. Its protein product is CASSQDRDRISYEQYF.

The genes are TRBV11-2 and TRBJ1-5; D remains ambiguous. This CDR3 contains 13 residues. Per the germline V gene, CDR1 is SGHAT and CDR2 is FQNNGV. The V end was cut by 0 bases, the J end by 10 bases, with 10 bases between. In nucleotides, the CDR3 is TGTGCCAGCAGCTTAGATATCAGTAATCCCCAGCATTTT. Amino acid sequence: CASSLDISNPQHF.

The chain joins TRBV18 to TRBJ2-5, with D tentatively TRBD2 (6 bases). This CDR3 comprises 14 residues. Germline V gene lookup returns CDR1 KGHSH and CDR2 LQKENI. V lost 3 bases, J lost 5 bases, and 13 bases lay in between. Here the CDR3 DNA reads TGTGCCAGCTCACCGCGGGGAATGGGGGAGACCCAGTACTTC. Translated: CASSPRGMGETQYF.

This clone was found a few times. The genes are TRBV1 and TRBJ1-4; the table names TRBD1, a call not compared with the DNA. TRBV1 is a listed pseudogene. There are 13 residues in the CDR3. The CDR3 sequence is CTSSHRAKEKLFF. In DNA, the CDR3 is TGCACCAGCAGCCACAGGGCGAAAGAAAAACTGTTTTTT.

This sequence joins TRBV7-9 and TRBJ2-5; maybe TRBD1 (5 bases). Trimming took 1 base from V and 1 from J, leaving 10 bases between them. CDR3 size: 15 residues. In germline, CDR1 is SEHNR, CDR2 FQNEAQ (reference sequence). DNA of the CDR3: TGTGCCAGCAGCTTAGGTAGACAGCCCCAAGAGACCCAGTACTTC. Amino acids: CASSLGRQPQETQYF.

The V and J genes are TRBV27 and TRBJ2-7, with a tentative D call TRBD2 (6 bases). CDR3 length: 14 residues. CDR1 is MNHEY and CDR2 is SMNVEV in the germline V gene (reference sequence). The V and J ends lost 4 bases and 6 bases respectively, with 16 bases between them. CDR3 residues: CASSSAGSRGEQYF. The CDR3 DNA is TGTGCCAGCAGTTCAGCGGGTTCAAGAGGCGAGCAGTACTTC.

The rearrangement links TRBV5-4 to TRBJ1-2; 7 positions match TRBD1. CDR3 size: 14 residues. Germline V gene sequence: CDR1 SGHNT, CDR2 YYREEE (reference sequence). J was trimmed by 7 bases and V by 2 bases; bases with no gene match: 8. The DNA for the CDR3 is TGTGCCAGCAGCTTTACAGGGGCCGGCGGTGGCTACACCTTC. Translation gives CASSFTGAGGGYTF.

The chain links TRBV4-2 to TRBJ1-2; D perhaps matches TRBD1 (6 bases). V was trimmed by 5 bases and J by 7 bases, leaving 14 bases between them. Germline V gene sequence: CDR1 LGHNA, CDR2 YNFKEQ. The CDR3 has 13 amino acids. The CDR3 is CASSSGGASGYTF. The CDR3 nucleotides read TGTGCCAGCAGCAGTGGGGGGGCGAGTGGCTACACCTTC.

The chain couples TRBV5-1 to TRBJ2-1, with D maybe TRBD1 (6 bases). The V gene's germline CDR1 is SGHRS and CDR2 YFSETQ. The ends were cut back, 0 bases at V and 6 bases at J, with 19 bases in the middle. This CDR3 spans 17 amino acids. The CDR3 nucleotides are TGCGCCAGCAGCTTGGTCCAGGGGAGCTACTACGCCAATGAGCAGTTCTTC. It translates to CASSLVQGSYYANEQFF.

This chain links TRBV19 with TRBJ2-1; D is perhaps TRBD2 (5 bases). Trimming took off 2 bases at V and 0 bases at J, with 8 bases between the two ends. CDR3 length equals 15 residues. Germline V lookup: CDR1 LNHDA, CDR2 SQIVND (reference sequence). The CDR3 protein is CASSIRGSSYNEQFF. The CDR3 DNA reads as TGTGCCAGTAGTATACGAGGGTCCTCCTACAATGAGCAGTTCTTC.

V usage is TRBV11-2 and J usage is TRBJ2-7, with a possible D match to TRBD2 (6 bases). V was shortened by 1 base and J by 7 bases, with 8 bases between the two germline ends. Germline CDR1 reads SGHAT; CDR2 reads FQNNGV. The CDR3 is 12 residues long. CDR3 sequence reads: CASSLGGGEQYF. As DNA, the CDR3 is TGTGCCAGCAGCTTAGGTGGGGGGGAGCAGTACTTC. Supplemented by reference TRBV11-2 and TRBJ2-7, the full variable domain reads EAGVAQSPRYKIIEKRQSVAFWCNPISGHATLYWYQQILGQGPKLLIQFQNNGVVDDSQLPKDRFSAERLKGVDSTLKIQPAKLEDSAVYLCASSLGGGEQYFGPGTRLTVT.

The chain links TRBV9 to TRBJ1-2; D unresolved. Germline V gene data show CDR1 as SGDLS and CDR2 as YYNGEE. The CDR3 covers 15 residues. The V end lost 0 bases, the J end lost 5 bases, and 14 bases lay between the germline ends. The chain's CDR3 is CASSVVSGPKYGYTF. CDR3 nucleotides: TGTGCCAGCAGCGTAGTGTCTGGGCCGAAGTATGGCTACACCTTC.

The J gene is TRBJ2-7, the V gene TRBV6-1, with D possibly TRBD1 on 6 matching bases. V was clipped by 6 bases and J by 2 bases, with 11 bases between them. The CDR3 has 13 residues. In germline, CDR1 is MNHNS, CDR2 SASEGT. This chain's CDR3 is CASRARGPYEQYF. The CDR3 DNA follows: TGTGCCAGCAGGGCCAGGGGACCCTACGAGCAGTACTTC.

The rearrangement links TRBV9 to TRBJ2-7; D perhaps matches TRBD2 (6 bases). Germline CDR1 reads SGDLS; CDR2 reads YYNGEE. CDR3 length equals 15 residues. V was trimmed by 0 bases and J by 0 bases, leaving 10 bases between them. DNA of the CDR3: TGTGCCAGCAGCGTAGGGGGCGGGGTCTCCTACGAGCAGTACTTC. This encodes CASSVGGGVSYEQYF.